This section outlines one TCR beta chain sequence together with its context. Its target is not known. The data belong to a study of CD8+ T cells in alopecia areata. Notes on the study in general: In scalp and blood, many expanded lesional clones persisted during tofacitinib.

Specified treatment: oral pan-JAK inhibitor, 5-10 mg twice daily. The sequencing template was cDNA reverse transcribed from extracted RNA. This table comes from immunoSEQ multiplex PCR, and its TCRdb copy is limited to in-frame clones, with some not included. This sample carries 180,000 or so clones, more than 45% of them seen once, and the ten largest clones take roughly 5%. In germline, CDR1 is MRHNA, CDR2 SNTAGT. Trimming cost V 5 bases and J 6 bases, with 14 bases left between them. CDR3 length: 14 residues. The chain employs TRBV6-4 and TRBJ2-4; D is unclear. The sample was CD4+ T cells sorted from blood, taken at week 24, from a patient treated with tofacitinib. The source is a human donor with alopecia areata. This chain's CDR3 is CASSPTLWGNIQYF. The DNA of the CDR3 is TGTGCCAGCAGTCCTACCTTATGGGGAAACATTCAGTACTTC.